The 22 T cell receptor beta chains below come from one sample, sequenced in a study of patients and donors after allogeneic stem cell transplantation. A single record per CDR3 protein comes from TCRdb applying MiXCR to the RT-PCR reads. This table has 800,000 to 1,000,000 distinct CDR3 sequences, over 15% appearing once. Sequencing was performed on blood, either unsorted or a sorted T cell fraction (not recorded which). The receptors shown here come from a human donor who was either an allogeneic HSCT recipient or a stem cell or donor lymphocyte infusion donor (not recorded which). It is not recorded whose cells these are; they may come from a transplant donor.

This clonotype was seen repeatedly, ten times or more. The V gene is TRBV12-3 or TRBV12-4, the J gene TRBJ2-1, with TRBD2 identical over 9 bases. The CDR3 runs to 16 residues. V shed 1 base, J shed 7 bases, and the junction held 8 bases outside the gene matches. The CDR3 loop reads CASSLGPSGKENEQFF. Written as DNA, the CDR3 is TGTGCCAGCAGTTTAGGTCCTAGCGGGAAAGAGAATGAGCAGTTCTTC.

This clonotype was counted at least ten times. The chain recombines TRBV4-3 with TRBJ2-7; TRBD2 matches at 8 bases. The CDR3 length is 15 residues. V lost 1 base and J lost 1; bases outside the gene matches: 3. Germline values: CDR1 LGHNA, CDR2 YSLEER. The DNA of the CDR3 is TGCGCCAGCAGCCAAGGTGGCGGGGGGTCCTACGAGCAGTACTTC. Translating gives CASSQGGGGSYEQYF.

The chain uses TRBV27 and TRBJ2-7, with 7 positions matching TRBD1. V lost 6 bases to trimming and J lost 0 bases; unmatched junction nucleotides: 5. Germline V gives CDR1 MNHEY, CDR2 SMNVEV (reference sequence). The CDR3 runs 14 residues. The CDR3 protein is CASRYTGVSYEQYF. Written as DNA, the CDR3 is TGTGCCAGCAGGTATACAGGGGTCTCCTACGAGCAGTACTTC.

Details on this clonotype: The CDR3 carries no conserved terminal phenylalanine or tryptophan, so it likely arises from a read error. This sequence joins TRBV11-3 and TRBJ2-7; D unclear. The CDR3 length is 14 residues. From germline, CDR1 is SGHNT and CDR2 YENEEA. Trimming took off 5 bases at V and 5 bases at J, with 16 bases between the two ends. The CDR3 region has the DNA TGTGCCAGCAGCCTGCGGACCCACACTAACGAGCAGTACTCC. This codes for CASSLRTHTNEQYS.

This clonotype showed up just a few times. V gene TRBV6-1 combines with J gene TRBJ2-7; no definite D call. Germline V gene sequence: CDR1 MNHNS, CDR2 SASEGT. The CDR3 has 15 amino acids. V lost 3 bases, J lost 6 bases, and 18 bases lay in between. In DNA form, the CDR3 reads TGTGCCAGCAGTGAGGAAGGGTCAGATCTCTCCGAGCAGTACTTC. It is translated as CASSEEGSDLSEQYF.

The chain carries TRBV6-5 and TRBJ1-2; no firm D call. V was clipped by 0 bases and J by 10 bases, with 27 bases between them. The CDR3 sequence is 18 residues long. CDR1 is MNHEY and CDR2 is SVGAGI in the germline V gene. CDR3: CASSYSAAVNAIRFDYTF. The DNA for the CDR3 is TGTGCCAGCAGTTACTCCGCCGCGGTGAACGCAATTCGGTTCGACTACACCTTC.

The chain links TRBV20-1 to TRBJ1-2; 8 nucleotides line up with TRBD1. The CDR3 length is 14 residues. Losses at the gene ends were 6 bases for V and 6 bases for J; bases not matched to a gene: 12. The germline gives CDR1 DFQATT, CDR2 SNEGSKA (reference sequence). CDR3 in amino acids: CSATRTGIYNGYTF. The DNA for the CDR3 is TGCAGTGCCACCAGGACAGGGATTTATAATGGCTACACCTTC.

This chain joins TRBV5-6 and TRBJ1-2, with D unresolved. From germline, CDR1 is SGHDT and CDR2 YYEEEE. V was trimmed by 3 bases and J by 6 bases, leaving 12 bases between them. The length of the CDR3 is 13 residues. The CDR3 bases are TGTGCCAGCAGCTGGGTGGGGAAGGATGGCTACACCTTC. Amino acids: CASSWVGKDGYTF.

This clonotype was seen a few times. The chain uses TRBV7-9 and TRBJ2-5, with a possible D match to TRBD1 (5 bases). This CDR3 comprises 15 residues. In germline, CDR1 is SEHNR, CDR2 FQNEAQ (reference sequence). V gave up 5 bases and J gave up 1 base, with 14 bases separating them. The CDR3 DNA reads TGTGCCAGCAGCCAGAATAGCCAGGGCCAAGAGACCCAGTACTTC. This sequence encodes CASSQNSQGQETQYF.

The chain combines TRBV20-1 with TRBJ2-4; no clear D gene. The germline V gene encodes CDR1 DFQATT and CDR2 SNEGSKA (reference sequence). Between the trimmed V and J ends, which lost 7 bases and 7 bases, there was a span of 8 bases. The CDR3 length is 10 residues. CDR3 loop: CSVVTNIQYF. Here the CDR3 DNA reads TGCAGTGTAGTGACGAACATTCAGTACTTC.

A few counts support this clonotype. The gene calls are TRBV5-6 and TRBJ2-3, with 8 bases matching TRBD2. The CDR3 has 15 residues. V was pared by 4 bases and J by 2 bases, with 6 bases of the junction left unmatched. The germline CDR1 and CDR2 sequences are SGHDT and YYEEEE. The CDR3 is CASSTASGHTDTQYF. The CDR3 DNA reads TGTGCCAGCAGCACCGCTAGCGGGCACACAGATACGCAGTATTTT. Supplemented by reference TRBV5-6 and TRBJ2-3, the full variable domain reads DAGVTQSPTHLIKTRGQQVTLRCSPKSGHDTVSWYQQALGQGPQFIFQYYEEEERQRGNFPDRFSGHQFPNYSSELNVNALLLGDSALYLCASSTASGHTDTQYFGPGTRLTVL.

This clonotype has a handful of counts. The CDR3 sequence: CASSYLLSSGTGELFF. The CDR3 nucleotides read TGTGCCAGCAGTTACCTTCTTAGTAGCGGGACCGGGGAGCTGTTTTTT. This chain connects TRBV6-2 or TRBV6-3 to TRBJ2-2; TRBD2 agrees at 7 bases. Losses at the gene ends were 2 bases for V and 5 bases for J; bases not matched to a gene: 8. The CDR3 extends over 16 amino acids. Germline CDR1 MNHEY, CDR2 SVGEGT.

This clonotype was seen many times. The chain employs TRBV29-1 and TRBJ2-2; no clear D gene. This CDR3 has 12 residues. V was pared by 0 bases and J by 7 bases, with 6 bases between. Germline V CDR1 and CDR2: SQVTM, ANQGSEA. CDR3 region: CSVEEGSGELFF. CDR3 in DNA: TGCAGCGTTGAAGAGGGAAGCGGGGAGCTGTTTTTT.

This clonotype came up once. The chain employs TRBV19 and TRBJ1-1, with D tentatively TRBD1 (6 bases). The germline V gene encodes CDR1 LNHDA and CDR2 SQIVND (reference sequence). The germline V and J ends were trimmed by 2 bases and 1 base, with 17 bases remaining between them. This CDR3 is built from 17 residues. The CDR3 protein is CASSISYAGTPNTEAFF. The DNA of the CDR3 is TGTGCCAGTAGTATAAGCTACGCCGGGACACCGAACACTGAAGCTTTCTTT. The whole variable domain, filled in from reference TRBV19 and TRBJ1-1, reads DGGITQSPKYLFRKEGQNVTLSCEQNLNHDAMYWYRQDPGQGLRLIYYSQIVNDFQKGDIAEGYSVSREKKESFPLTVTSAQKNPTAFYLCASSISYAGTPNTEAFFGQGTRLTVV.

The V call is TRBV6-1, the J call TRBJ1-2; no clear D. The V end was cut by 6 bases, the J end by 7 bases, with 21 bases between. The CDR3 runs to 15 residues. Germline lookup yields CDR1 MNHNS and CDR2 SASEGT. This CDR3 reads CASSPFPGPATGYTF. The CDR3 DNA follows: TGTGCCAGCAGCCCTTTTCCGGGTCCAGCAACTGGCTACACCTTC.

The chain joins TRBV12-3 or TRBV12-4 to TRBJ1-4; D may be TRBD1 (6 bases). The CDR3 is 14 amino acids. Trimming removed 8 bases at V and 5 bases at J, with 15 bases between. The DNA of the CDR3 is TGTGCCAGCGGTACAGGGAAGGGAAATGAAAAACTGTTTTTT. Translated, it gives CASGTGKGNEKLFF.

This clonotype came up a few times. The V call is TRBV6-2 or TRBV6-3, the J call TRBJ1-5; perhaps TRBD1 as D (6 bases). V lost 7 bases to trimming and J lost 10 bases, with 20 bases between them. CDR3 length equals 14 residues. The germline gives CDR1 MNHEY, CDR2 SVGEGT. As DNA, the CDR3 is TGTGCCAGCACCTTTAGGGGGGACATCACACCCCAGCATTTT. This sequence encodes CASTFRGDITPQHF.

V and J are TRBV12-3 or TRBV12-4 and TRBJ2-6; D gene uncertain. V was trimmed by 7 bases and J by 0 bases, leaving 10 bases between them. The CDR3 is 15 residues long. In DNA, the CDR3 is TGTGCCAGCAAGAGAATTAGCTCTGGGGCCAACGTCCTGACTTTC. Amino acids: CASKRISSGANVLTF.

J is TRBJ2-7 and V is TRBV12-3 or TRBV12-4; either TRBD1 or TRBD2 may fit D (5 bases each). This CDR3 comprises 14 residues. With 2 bases removed from V and 6 bases from J, the gap between germline ends came to 14 bases. DNA for the CDR3: TGTGCCAGCAGTTTAAGAATGGGGGTAGGCGAGCAGTACTTC. Its protein is CASSLRMGVGEQYF.

V usage is TRBV30 and J usage is TRBJ1-5; D gene unclear. This CDR3 contains 15 residues. Between the trimmed V and J ends, which lost 2 bases and 4 bases, there was a span of 15 bases. The germline V gene encodes CDR1 GTSNPN and CDR2 SVGIG (reference sequence). The CDR3 sequence: CAWSILGSHNQPQHF. The CDR3 DNA is TGTGCCTGGAGTATTCTTGGGTCCCATAATCAGCCCCAGCATTTT.

This clonotype was recorded many times. The CDR3 region has the DNA TGCAGTGCCCGCGGGTCCGGGGAGCTGTTTTTT. It translates to CSARGSGELFF. This sequence joins TRBV20-1 and TRBJ2-2, with a tentative D call TRBD2 (5 bases). V was cut by 6 bases and J by 6 bases, with 8 bases left in between. The CDR3 is 11 residues long. CDR1 is DFQATT, CDR2 SNEGSKA, per germline (reference sequence).

The sample holds a few counts of this clonotype. The rearrangement links TRBV12-3 or TRBV12-4 to TRBJ1-1; D ambiguous. CDR3 length: 13 residues. V was shortened by 2 bases and J by 6 bases, with 10 bases between the two germline ends. The DNA of the CDR3 is TGTGCCAGCAGTTTACTCGGCGTACCTGAAGCTTTCTTT. Translation gives CASSLLGVPEAFF.